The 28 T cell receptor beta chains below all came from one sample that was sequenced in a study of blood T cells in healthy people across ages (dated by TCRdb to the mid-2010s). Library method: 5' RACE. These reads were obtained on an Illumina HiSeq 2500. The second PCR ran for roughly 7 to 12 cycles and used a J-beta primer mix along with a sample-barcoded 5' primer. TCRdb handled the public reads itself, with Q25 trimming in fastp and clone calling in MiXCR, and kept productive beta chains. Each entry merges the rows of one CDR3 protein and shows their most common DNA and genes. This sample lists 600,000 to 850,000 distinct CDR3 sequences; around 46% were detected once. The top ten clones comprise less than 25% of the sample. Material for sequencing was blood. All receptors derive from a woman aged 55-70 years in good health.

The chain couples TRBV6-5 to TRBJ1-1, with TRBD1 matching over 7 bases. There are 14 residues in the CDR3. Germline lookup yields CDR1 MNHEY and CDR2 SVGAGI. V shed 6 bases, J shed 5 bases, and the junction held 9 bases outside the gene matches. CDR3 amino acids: CASSAPGTATEAFF. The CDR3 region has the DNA TGTGCCAGCAGCGCTCCCGGGACAGCGACTGAAGCTTTCTTT.

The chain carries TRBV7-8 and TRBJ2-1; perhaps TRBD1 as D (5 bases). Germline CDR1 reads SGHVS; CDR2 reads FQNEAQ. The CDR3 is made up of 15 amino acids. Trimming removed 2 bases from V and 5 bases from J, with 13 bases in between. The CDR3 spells CASSLQNRPNNEQFF. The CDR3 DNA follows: TGTGCCAGCAGCTTACAGAACAGGCCTAACAATGAGCAGTTCTTC.

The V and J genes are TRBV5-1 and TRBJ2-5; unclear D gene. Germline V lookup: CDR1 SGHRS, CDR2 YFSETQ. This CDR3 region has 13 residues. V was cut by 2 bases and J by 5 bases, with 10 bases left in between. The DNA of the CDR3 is TGCGCCAGCAGCTTTTACGGTGGGGAGACCCAGTACTTC. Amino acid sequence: CASSFYGGETQYF. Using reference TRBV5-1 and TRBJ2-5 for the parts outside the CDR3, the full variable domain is KAGVTQTPRYLIKTRGQQVTLSCSPISGHRSVSWYQQTPGQGLQFLFEYFSETQRNKGNFPGRFSGRQFSNSRSEMNVSTLELGDSALYLCASSFYGGETQYFGPGTRLLVL.

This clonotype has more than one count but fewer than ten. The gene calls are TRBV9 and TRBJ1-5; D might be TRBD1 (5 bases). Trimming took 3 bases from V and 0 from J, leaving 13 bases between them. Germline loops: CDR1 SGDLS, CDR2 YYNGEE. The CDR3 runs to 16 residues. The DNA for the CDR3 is TGTGCCAGCAGCGAGGGGAGGACGGGTAGCAATCAGCCCCAGCATTTT. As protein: CASSEGRTGSNQPQHF.

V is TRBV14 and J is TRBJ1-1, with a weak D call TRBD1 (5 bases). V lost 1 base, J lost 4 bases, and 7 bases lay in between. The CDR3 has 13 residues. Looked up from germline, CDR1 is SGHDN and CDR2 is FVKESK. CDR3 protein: CASSQGQFTEAFF. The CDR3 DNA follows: TGTGCCAGCAGCCAAGGACAGTTCACTGAAGCTTTCTTT.

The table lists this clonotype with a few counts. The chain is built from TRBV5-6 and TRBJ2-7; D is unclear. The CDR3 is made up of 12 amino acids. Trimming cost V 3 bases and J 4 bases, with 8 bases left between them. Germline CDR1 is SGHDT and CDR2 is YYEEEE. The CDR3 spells CASSSRHYEQYF. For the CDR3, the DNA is TGTGCCAGCAGCTCGAGACATTACGAGCAGTACTTC.

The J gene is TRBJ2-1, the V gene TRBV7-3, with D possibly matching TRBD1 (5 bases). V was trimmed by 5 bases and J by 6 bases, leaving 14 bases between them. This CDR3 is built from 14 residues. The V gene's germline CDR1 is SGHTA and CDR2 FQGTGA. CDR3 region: CASSPGQPGNEQFF. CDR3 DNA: TGTGCCAGCAGCCCTGGACAACCAGGCAATGAGCAGTTCTTC.

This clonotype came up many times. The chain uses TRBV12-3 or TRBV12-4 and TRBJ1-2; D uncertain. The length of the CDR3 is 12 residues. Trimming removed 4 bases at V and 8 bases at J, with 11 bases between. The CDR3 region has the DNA TGTGCCAGCAGTTCTGGCCTGGGCGGCTACACCTTC. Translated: CASSSGLGGYTF.

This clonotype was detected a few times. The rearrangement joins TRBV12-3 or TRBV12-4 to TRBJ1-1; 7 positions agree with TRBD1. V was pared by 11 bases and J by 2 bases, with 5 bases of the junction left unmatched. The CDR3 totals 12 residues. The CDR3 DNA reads TGTGCCGGCCGACAGGGAAACACTGAAGCTTTCTTT. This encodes CAGRQGNTEAFF.

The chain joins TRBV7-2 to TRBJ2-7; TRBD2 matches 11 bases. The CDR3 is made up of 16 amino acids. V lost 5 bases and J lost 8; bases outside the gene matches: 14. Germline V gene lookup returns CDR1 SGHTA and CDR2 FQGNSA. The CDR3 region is CASSLARTGLAEKQYF. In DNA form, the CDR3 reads TGTGCCAGCAGCCTGGCCCGCACGGGACTAGCGGAGAAGCAGTACTTC. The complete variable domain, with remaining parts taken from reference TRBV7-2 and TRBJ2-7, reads GAGVSQSPSNKVTEKGKDVELRCDPISGHTALYWYRQSLGQGLEFLIYFQGNSAPDKSGLPSDRFSAERTGGSVSTLTIQRTQQEDSAVYLCASSLARTGLAEKQYFGPGTRLTVT.

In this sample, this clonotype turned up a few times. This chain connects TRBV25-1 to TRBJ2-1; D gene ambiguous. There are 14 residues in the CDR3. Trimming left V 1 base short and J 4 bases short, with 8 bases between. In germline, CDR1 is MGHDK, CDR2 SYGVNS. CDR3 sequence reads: CASSELNVYNEQFF. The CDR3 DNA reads TGTGCCAGCAGTGAATTAAACGTTTACAATGAGCAGTTCTTC.

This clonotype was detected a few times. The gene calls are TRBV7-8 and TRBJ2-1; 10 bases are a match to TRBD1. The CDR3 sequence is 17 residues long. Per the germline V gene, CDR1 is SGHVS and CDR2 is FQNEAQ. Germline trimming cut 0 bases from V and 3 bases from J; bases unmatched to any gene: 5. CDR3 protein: CASSLAGQGKFYNEQFF. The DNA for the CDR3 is TGTGCCAGCAGCTTAGCGGGACAGGGGAAATTCTACAATGAGCAGTTCTTC. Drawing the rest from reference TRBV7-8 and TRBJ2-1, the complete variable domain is GAGVSQSPRYKVAKRGQDVALRCDPISGHVSLFWYQQALGQGPEFLTYFQNEAQLDKSGLPSDRFFAERPEGSVSTLKIQRTQQEDSAVYLCASSLAGQGKFYNEQFFGPGTRLTVL.

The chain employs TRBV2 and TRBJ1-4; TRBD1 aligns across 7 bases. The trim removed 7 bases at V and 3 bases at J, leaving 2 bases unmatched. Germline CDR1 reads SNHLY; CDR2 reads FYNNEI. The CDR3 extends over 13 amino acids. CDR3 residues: CASTGTANEKLFF. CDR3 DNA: TGTGCCAGCACCGGGACAGCTAATGAAAAACTGTTTTTT.

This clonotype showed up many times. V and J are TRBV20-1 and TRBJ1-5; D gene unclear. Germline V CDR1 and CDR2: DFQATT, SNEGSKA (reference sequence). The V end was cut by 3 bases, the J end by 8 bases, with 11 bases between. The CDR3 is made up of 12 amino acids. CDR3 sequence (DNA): TGCAGTGCTAGCCTTCCTAGTGAGCCCCAGCATTTT. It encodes CSASLPSEPQHF.

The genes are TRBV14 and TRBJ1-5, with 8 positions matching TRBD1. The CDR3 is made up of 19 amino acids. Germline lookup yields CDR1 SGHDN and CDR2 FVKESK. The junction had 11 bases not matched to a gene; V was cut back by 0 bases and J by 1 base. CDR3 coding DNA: TGTGCCAGCAGCCAAGATTTGGACAGGGCACCAGGAAGCAATCAGCCCCAGCATTTT. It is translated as CASSQDLDRAPGSNQPQHF. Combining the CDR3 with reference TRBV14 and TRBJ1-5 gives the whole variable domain EAGVTQFPSHSVIEKGQTVTLRCDPISGHDNLYWYRRVMGKEIKFLLHFVKESKQDESGMPNNRFLAERTGGTYSTLKVQPAELEDSGVYFCASSQDLDRAPGSNQPQHFGDGTRLSIL.

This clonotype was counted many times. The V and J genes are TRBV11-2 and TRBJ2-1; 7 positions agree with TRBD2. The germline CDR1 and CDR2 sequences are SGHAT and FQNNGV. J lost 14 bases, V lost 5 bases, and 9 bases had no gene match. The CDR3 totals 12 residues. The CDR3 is CASSAPGREEFF. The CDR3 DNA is TGTGCCAGCAGCGCGCCGGGGAGGGAGGAGTTCTTC.

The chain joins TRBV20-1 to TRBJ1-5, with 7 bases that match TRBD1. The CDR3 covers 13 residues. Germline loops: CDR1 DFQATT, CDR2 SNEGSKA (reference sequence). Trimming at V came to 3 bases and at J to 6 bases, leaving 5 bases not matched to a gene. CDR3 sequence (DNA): TGCAGTGCTAGTCAGGGGGGCGGTCAGCCCCAGCATTTT. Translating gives CSASQGGGQPQHF.

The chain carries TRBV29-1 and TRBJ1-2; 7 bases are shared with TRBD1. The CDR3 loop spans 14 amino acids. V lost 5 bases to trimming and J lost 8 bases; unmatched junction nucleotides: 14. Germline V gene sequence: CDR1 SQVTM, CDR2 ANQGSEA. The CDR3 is CSVRAGTEPRGYTF. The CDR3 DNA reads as TGCAGCGTTAGAGCCGGGACAGAACCTCGAGGCTACACCTTC. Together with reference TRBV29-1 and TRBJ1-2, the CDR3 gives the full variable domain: SAVISQKPSRDICQRGTSLTIQCQVDSQVTMMFWYRQQPGQSLTLIATANQGSEATYESGFVIDKFPISRPNLTFSTLTVSNMSPEDSSIYLCSVRAGTEPRGYTFGSGTRLTVV.

CDR3 coding DNA: TGTGCCAGCAGTCGTCAGGGGAGTCGCAATCAGCCCCAGCATTTT. Its protein product is CASSRQGSRNQPQHF. The rearrangement joins TRBV6-1 to TRBJ1-5; D possibly corresponds to TRBD1 (6 bases). The V and J ends lost 5 bases and 2 bases respectively, with 13 bases between them. The CDR3 runs 15 residues. Germline CDR1 is MNHNS and CDR2 is SASEGT.

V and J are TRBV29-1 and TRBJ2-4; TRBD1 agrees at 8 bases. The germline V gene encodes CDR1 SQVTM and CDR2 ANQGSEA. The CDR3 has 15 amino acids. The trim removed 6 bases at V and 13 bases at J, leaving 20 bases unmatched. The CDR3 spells CSVLEPGQVTWEQYF. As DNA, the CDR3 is TGCAGCGTGTTAGAACCGGGACAGGTAACTTGGGAGCAGTACTTC.

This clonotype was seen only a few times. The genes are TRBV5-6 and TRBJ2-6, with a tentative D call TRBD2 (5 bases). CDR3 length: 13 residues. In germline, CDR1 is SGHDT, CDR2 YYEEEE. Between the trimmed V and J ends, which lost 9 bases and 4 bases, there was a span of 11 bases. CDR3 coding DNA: TGTGCCACCGAGGAGGCCGGGGCCAACGTCCTGACTTTC. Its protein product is CATEEAGANVLTF.

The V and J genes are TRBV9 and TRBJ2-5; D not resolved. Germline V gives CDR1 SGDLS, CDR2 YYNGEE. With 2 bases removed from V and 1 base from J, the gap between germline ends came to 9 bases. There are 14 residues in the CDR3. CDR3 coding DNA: TGTGCCAGCAGCGTGTCAGACTCCCAAGAGACCCAGTACTTC. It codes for CASSVSDSQETQYF.

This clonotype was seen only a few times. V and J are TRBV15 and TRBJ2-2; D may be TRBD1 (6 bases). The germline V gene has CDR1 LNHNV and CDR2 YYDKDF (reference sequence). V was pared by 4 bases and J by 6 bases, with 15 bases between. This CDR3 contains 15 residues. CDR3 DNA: TGTGCCACCAGCACGGACAGTGTGAGGGCCGGGGAGCTGTTTTTT. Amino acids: CATSTDSVRAGELFF.

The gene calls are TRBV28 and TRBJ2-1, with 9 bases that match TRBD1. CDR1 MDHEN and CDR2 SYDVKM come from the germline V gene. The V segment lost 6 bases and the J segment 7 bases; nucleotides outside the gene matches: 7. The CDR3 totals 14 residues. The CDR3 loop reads CASRPGGTGNEQFF. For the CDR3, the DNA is TGTGCCAGCAGGCCCGGGGGGACAGGGAATGAGCAGTTCTTC. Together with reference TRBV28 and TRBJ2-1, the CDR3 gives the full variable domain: DVKVTQSSRYLVKRTGEKVFLECVQDMDHENMFWYRQDPGLGLRLIYFSYDVKMKEKGDIPEGYSVSREKKERFSLILESASTNQTSMYLCASRPGGTGNEQFFGPGTRLTVL.

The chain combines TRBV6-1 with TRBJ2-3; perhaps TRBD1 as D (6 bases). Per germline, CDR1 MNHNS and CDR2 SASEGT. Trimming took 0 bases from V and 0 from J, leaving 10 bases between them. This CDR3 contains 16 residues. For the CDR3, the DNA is TGTGCCAGCAGTGAAGCGGCAGGGGATAGCACAGATACGCAGTATTTT. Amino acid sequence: CASSEAAGDSTDTQYF.

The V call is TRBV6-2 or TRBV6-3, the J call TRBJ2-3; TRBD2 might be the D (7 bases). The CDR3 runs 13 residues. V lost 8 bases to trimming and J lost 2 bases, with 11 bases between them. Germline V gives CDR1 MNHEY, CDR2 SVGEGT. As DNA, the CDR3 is TGTGCCAGCGGGGGGGCCGACACAGATACGCAGTATTTT. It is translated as CASGGADTDTQYF.

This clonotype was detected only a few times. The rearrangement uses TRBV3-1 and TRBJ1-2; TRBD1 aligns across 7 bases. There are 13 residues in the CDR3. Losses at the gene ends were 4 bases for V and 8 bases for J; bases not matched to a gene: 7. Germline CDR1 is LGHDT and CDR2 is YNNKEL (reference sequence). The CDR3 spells CASSRLQGGGYTF. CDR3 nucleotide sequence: TGTGCCAGCAGCCGGCTTCAAGGGGGCGGCTACACCTTC.

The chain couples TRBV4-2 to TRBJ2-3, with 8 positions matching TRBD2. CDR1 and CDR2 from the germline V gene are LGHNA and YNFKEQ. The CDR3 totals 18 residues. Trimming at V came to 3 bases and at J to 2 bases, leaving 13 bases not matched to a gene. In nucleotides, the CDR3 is TGTGCCAGCAGCCAGATGGGAGTAGGTAGCGGGATCACAGATACGCAGTATTTT. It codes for CASSQMGVGSGITDTQYF.